This T cell receptor beta chain was obtained from a study of cytomegalovirus exposure and HLA in healthy donors. Study observations and caveats: Cytomegalovirus-associated status was assigned to 150 or so TCR beta chains.

Concerning this clone itself: Its antigen is unidentified.

Trimming cost V 4 bases and J 6 bases; bases outside gene matches: 5. The CDR3 has 14 amino acids. CDR1 and CDR2 from the germline V gene are SGHTA and FQGTGA. PCR was performed using 60 Vbeta and 13 Jbeta primers. This table comes from immunoSEQ multiplex PCR, and its TCRdb copy is limited to in-frame clones, with some not included. The data include about 77,000 clones; the top ten clones carry roughly 13%. This receptor was identified in a man aged 50 or older in good health and CMV-seropositive. Sequences were obtained from PBMCs. This chain links TRBV7-3 with TRBJ2-4; 8 bases fit TRBD1. This chain's CDR3 is CASSSGGLGNIQYF. CDR3 DNA sequence: TGTGCCAGCAGCTCAGGGGGCTTGGGAAACATTCAGTACTTC.